These 29 T cell receptor beta chains were all obtained from the same sample, sequenced in a study of long-term antiretroviral therapy in people with HIV. Investigators performed immunoSEQ version v3.0 at survey level. The method was immunoSEQ multiplex PCR; TCRdb's version includes in-frame clones alone and lacks a portion of them. Seen here are 20,000 to 25,000 clones, roughly 80% observed once, and the top ten hold 4.5% to 7%. This specimen was unsorted PBMCs, taken 0.2 years after starting antiretroviral therapy. These receptors originate from a woman aged 25-40 years with HIV.

This rearrangement joins TRBV7-2 to TRBJ1-2; no clear D gene. The germline V gene has CDR1 SGHTA and CDR2 FQGNSA. The V end was cut by 2 bases, the J end by 8 bases, with 21 bases between. CDR3 size: 16 residues. CDR3 loop: CASSLTFRPEGEGYTF. CDR3 nucleotides: TGTGCCAGCAGCTTAACGTTTCGCCCGGAGGGTGAAGGCTACACCTTC.

This chain links TRBV28 with TRBJ1-5, with TRBD1 identical over 8 bases. Germline assignment: CDR1 MDHEN and CDR2 SYDVKM. CDR3 length equals 15 residues. V lost 2 bases and J lost 5; bases outside the gene matches: 5. Written as DNA, the CDR3 is TGTGCCAGCAGTTTACGCGGGACAGGTTATCAGCCCCAGCATTTT. It is translated as CASSLRGTGYQPQHF.

The V gene is TRBV6-1, the J gene TRBJ2-7; possibly TRBD2 for D (7 bases). In germline, CDR1 is MNHNS, CDR2 SASEGT. This CDR3 region has 14 residues. Trimming shortened V by 7 bases and J by 0 bases, and 13 bases separated the two germline ends. The CDR3 loop reads CASTPRGGSYEQYV. CDR3 DNA sequence: TGTGCCAGCACCCCAAGGGGGGGCTCCTACGAGCAGTACGTC.

The CDR3 protein is CASSTRQGGYQPQHF. The CDR3 DNA reads TGTGCCAGTAGTACCAGACAGGGGGGATATCAGCCCCAGCATTTT. This chain joins TRBV19 and TRBJ1-5; TRBD1 aligns across 9 bases. The CDR3 has 15 residues. V gave up 4 bases and J gave up 5 bases; unmatched junction bases: 6. Germline V gene lookup returns CDR1 LNHDA and CDR2 SQIVND (reference sequence).

The genes are TRBV29-1 and TRBJ1-3; D unresolved. There are 11 residues in the CDR3. Looked up from germline, CDR1 is SQVTM and CDR2 is ANQGSEA. V lost 6 bases and J 4 bases, leaving 7 bases between the germline ends. CDR3 amino acids: CSVEAGNTIYF. As DNA, the CDR3 is TGCAGCGTGGAGGCGGGAAACACCATATATTTT. The full variable domain, rest sourced from reference TRBV29-1 and TRBJ1-3, is SAVISQKPSRDICQRGTSLTIQCQVDSQVTMMFWYRQQPGQSLTLIATANQGSEATYESGFVIDKFPISRPNLTFSTLTVSNMSPEDSSIYLCSVEAGNTIYFGEGSWLTVV.

V usage is TRBV14 and J usage is TRBJ1-2; D not resolved. V shed 4 bases and J shed 6 bases, with 21 bases lying between them. Germline V gene data show CDR1 as SGHDN and CDR2 as FVKESK. The CDR3 contains 16 residues. The CDR3 DNA sequence: TGTGCCAGCAGCCGACCAAGGTCTCTGGGGTTTGATGGCTACACCTTC. It is translated as CASSRPRSLGFDGYTF.

This chain connects TRBV7-2 to TRBJ2-1; D remains unclear. Germline-derived CDR1 and CDR2 are SGHTA and FQGNSA. Between the trimmed V and J ends, which lost 7 bases and 6 bases, there was a span of 19 bases. This CDR3 region has 15 residues. The CDR3 loop is CASTNPTPRLNEQFF. The CDR3 DNA is TGTGCCAGCACCAACCCCACCCCCCGTCTCAATGAGCAGTTCTTC.

This chain connects TRBV19 to TRBJ1-2; unclear D gene. The germline V and J ends were trimmed by 5 bases and 8 bases, with 9 bases remaining between them. The CDR3 has 11 residues. CDR1 is LNHDA and CDR2 is SQIVND in the germline V gene (reference sequence). CDR3 coding DNA: TGTGCCAGTAGTTTAAAAGGCGGCTACACCTTC. The encoded protein is CASSLKGGYTF. The complete variable domain, with remaining parts taken from reference TRBV19 and TRBJ1-2, reads DGGITQSPKYLFRKEGQNVTLSCEQNLNHDAMYWYRQDPGQGLRLIYYSQIVNDFQKGDIAEGYSVSREKKESFPLTVTSAQKNPTAFYLCASSLKGGYTFGSGTRLTVV.

J is TRBJ2-5 and V is TRBV7-2; no clear D. CDR3 length equals 12 residues. The V and J ends lost 3 bases and 5 bases respectively, with 7 bases between them. Germline V gene lookup returns CDR1 SGHTA and CDR2 FQGNSA. In DNA form, the CDR3 reads TGTGCCAGCAGCTTTAATCGGGAGACCCAGTACTTC. Its protein is CASSFNRETQYF. The variable domain in full, completed from reference TRBV7-2 and TRBJ2-5, reads GAGVSQSPSNKVTEKGKDVELRCDPISGHTALYWYRQSLGQGLEFLIYFQGNSAPDKSGLPSDRFSAERTGGSVSTLTIQRTQQEDSAVYLCASSFNRETQYFGPGTRLLVL.

A single count supports this clone. The rearrangement uses TRBV6-1 and TRBJ2-7, with TRBD1 matching over 9 bases. The CDR3 consists of 16 residues. Germline assignment: CDR1 MNHNS and CDR2 SASEGT. V gave up 0 bases and J gave up 2 bases; unmatched junction bases: 5. In DNA, the CDR3 is TGTGCCAGCAGTGAAGCCGGGACAGGGACTACCTACGAGCAGTACTTC. This codes for CASSEAGTGTTYEQYF.

CDR3 bases: TGCGCCAGCAGCTTGGGAGGGTTTCAAGATGGCTACACCTTC. This encodes CASSLGGFQDGYTF. This rearrangement joins TRBV5-1 to TRBJ1-2; D remains ambiguous. V was pared by 0 bases and J by 6 bases, with 12 bases between. CDR1 SGHRS and CDR2 YFSETQ come from the germline V gene. The CDR3 totals 14 residues.

The chain carries TRBV29-1 and TRBJ2-1; D uncertain. V lost 4 bases and J 0 bases, leaving 13 bases between the germline ends. CDR1 and CDR2 (germline): SQVTM, ANQGSEA. The length of the CDR3 is 15 residues. The CDR3 nucleotides are TGCAGCGTTGTCGAACGGCTTAGCTCCTACAATGAGCAGTTCTTC. Its translation is CSVVERLSSYNEQFF.

The rearrangement uses TRBV9 and TRBJ1-2; no firm D call. This CDR3 spans 15 amino acids. Trimming removed 3 bases from V and 2 bases from J, with 14 bases in between. Germline CDR1 and CDR2: SGDLS and YYNGEE. CDR3 loop: CASSDSPSSNYGYTF. CDR3 nucleotides: TGTGCCAGCAGCGATAGCCCCTCATCGAACTATGGCTACACCTTC.

The chain is built from TRBV19 and TRBJ1-3; the D is unclear. Germline V gene sequence: CDR1 LNHDA, CDR2 SQIVND (reference sequence). Trimming left V 6 bases short and J 0 bases short, with 12 bases between. The CDR3 spans 15 residues. In DNA form, the CDR3 reads TGTGCCAGTAGGAAGGACGGTTCCTCTGGAAACACCATATATTTT. Amino acids: CASRKDGSSGNTIYF.

V and J are TRBV9 and TRBJ1-5, with D possibly matching TRBD1 (6 bases). Germline loops: CDR1 SGDLS, CDR2 YYNGEE. Deletions cut 3 bases from V and 4 bases from J, with 14 bases between. The CDR3 is 15 amino acids. The CDR3 DNA follows: TGTGCCAGCAGCGAGGGGGTCCAGACTAATCAGCCCCAGCATTTT. Its protein product is CASSEGVQTNQPQHF. Together with reference TRBV9 and TRBJ1-5, the CDR3 gives the full variable domain: DSGVTQTPKHLITATGQRVTLRCSPRSGDLSVYWYQQSLDQGLQFLIQYYNGEERAKGNILERFSAQQFPDLHSELNLSSLELGDSALYFCASSEGVQTNQPQHFGDGTRLSIL.

This chain uses TRBV30 with TRBJ1-3; the match to TRBD1 covers 9 bases. Germline assignment: CDR1 GTSNPN and CDR2 SVGIG (reference sequence). The V segment lost 3 bases and the J segment 3 bases; nucleotides outside the gene matches: 6. This CDR3 is 15 amino acids long. CDR3 amino acids: CAWRAGTGSGNTIYF. In nucleotides, the CDR3 is TGTGCCTGGAGAGCCGGGACAGGGAGTGGAAACACCATATATTTT.

The chain recombines TRBV6-5 with TRBJ1-6; D not resolved. V lost 5 bases and J 5 bases, leaving 10 bases between the germline ends. Germline assignment: CDR1 MNHEY and CDR2 SVGAGI. This CDR3 is 14 amino acids long. For the CDR3, the DNA is TGTGCCAGCAGTACGGGTGCCGATAATTCACCCCTCCACTTT. It encodes CASSTGADNSPLHF.

The CDR3 sequence is CASSYSRLSTEAFF. CDR3 in DNA: TGTGCCAGCAGTTACTCGCGACTCAGCACTGAAGCTTTCTTT. This sequence joins TRBV6-6 and TRBJ1-1; D gene ambiguous. The CDR3 is made up of 14 amino acids. The V and J ends lost 0 bases and 4 bases respectively, with 9 bases between them. Per the germline V gene, CDR1 is MNHNY and CDR2 is SVGAGI (reference sequence).

The sample holds a few counts of this clone. This chain links TRBV10-2 with TRBJ2-7; the D is unclear. Germline-derived CDR1 and CDR2 are WSHSY and SAAADI. V was cut by 6 bases and J by 7 bases, with 10 bases left in between. This CDR3 region has 11 residues. The CDR3, as DNA: TGCGCCAGCAGAGGATTGGGTGAGCAGTACGTC. It translates to CASRGLGEQYV.

The chain links TRBV30 to TRBJ1-1, with D uncertain. This CDR3 region has 15 residues. The V and J ends lost 3 bases and 1 base respectively, with 15 bases between them. In germline, CDR1 is GTSNPN, CDR2 SVGIG (reference sequence). The CDR3 DNA reads TGTGCCTGGAGCGTCACGGAGAGACGGAACACTGAAGCTTTCTTT. Protein: CAWSVTERRNTEAFF.

This chain connects TRBV29-1 to TRBJ1-2; TRBD1 might be the D (5 bases). V was pared by 4 bases and J by 7 bases, with 22 bases between. The V gene's germline CDR1 is SQVTM and CDR2 ANQGSEA. CDR3 length: 15 amino acids. CDR3 nucleotide sequence: TGCAGCGTTGTTTCCGGGAGCGTACCTAGGGGTGGCTACACCTTC. Its protein is CSVVSGSVPRGGYTF.

This clone was found a few times. The chain recombines TRBV12-5 with TRBJ1-1; D uncertain. This CDR3 region has 12 residues. CDR1 is LGHNT and CDR2 is FRNRAP in the germline V gene. V lost 6 bases and J 3 bases, leaving 8 bases between the germline ends. The CDR3 is CASGRDDTEAFF. The CDR3 DNA follows: TGTGCTAGTGGCAGAGACGACACTGAAGCTTTCTTT.

V is TRBV11-3 and J is TRBJ2-3, with D perhaps matching TRBD1 (6 bases). The CDR3 loop spans 14 amino acids. Trimming took off 5 bases at V and 1 base at J, with 10 bases between the two ends. CDR1 and CDR2 (germline): SGHNT, YENEEA. CDR3 coding DNA: TGTGCCAGCAGCGCACACAGGGGCACAGATACGCAGTATTTT. Amino acid sequence: CASSAHRGTDTQYF.

The rearrangement uses TRBV6-1 and TRBJ2-3, with unresolved D. This CDR3 has 14 residues. With 6 bases removed from V and 2 bases from J, the gap between germline ends came to 12 bases. CDR1 and CDR2 (germline): MNHNS, SASEGT. CDR3 bases: TGTGCCAGCAGCCTACTACAACCCACAGATACGCAGTATTTT. Amino acid sequence: CASSLLQPTDTQYF.

This rearrangement joins TRBV7-3 to TRBJ1-6; D is unresolved. With 2 bases removed from V and 4 bases from J, the gap between germline ends came to 3 bases. This CDR3 has 13 residues. Germline values: CDR1 SGHTA, CDR2 FQGTGA. CDR3 loop: CASSLEYNSPLHF. The CDR3 DNA is TGTGCCAGCAGCTTAGAGTATAATTCACCCCTCCACTTT.

The J gene is TRBJ2-1, the V gene TRBV7-6, with 8 bases aligning to TRBD2. Germline lookup yields CDR1 SGHVS and CDR2 FNYEAQ. This CDR3 has 15 residues. V dropped 5 bases and J dropped 5; count of bases not matched to a gene: 8. The CDR3 loop is CASSGGTGGDNEQFF. The DNA for the CDR3 is TGTGCCAGCAGCGGCGGGACCGGGGGGGACAATGAGCAGTTCTTC.

This clone was found a few times. The chain uses TRBV6-1 and TRBJ2-7, with D unresolved. V lost 1 base and J lost 4, with 2 bases in between. The germline gives CDR1 MNHNS, CDR2 SASEGT. CDR3 length: 11 residues. The CDR3 DNA is TGTGCCAGCAGTGAAGGTTACGAGCAGTACTTC. Its protein product is CASSEGYEQYF.

This chain links TRBV2 with TRBJ1-1, with D perhaps matching TRBD1 (6 bases). Germline CDR1 reads SNHLY; CDR2 reads FYNNEI. Between the trimmed V and J ends, which lost 8 bases and 8 bases, there was a span of 15 bases. The CDR3 runs 12 residues. CDR3 protein: CASLGQNGEAFF. The DNA of the CDR3 is TGTGCCAGCCTCGGACAGAATGGCGAAGCTTTCTTT.

V is TRBV5-1 and J is TRBJ2-3; D is undetermined. V was clipped by 5 bases and J by 1 base, with 11 bases between them. CDR1 and CDR2 (germline): SGHRS, YFSETQ. The CDR3 is 14 residues long. This chain's CDR3 is CASRKVVGTDTQYF. The CDR3 region has the DNA TGCGCCAGCAGAAAGGTGGTGGGCACAGATACGCAGTATTTT.